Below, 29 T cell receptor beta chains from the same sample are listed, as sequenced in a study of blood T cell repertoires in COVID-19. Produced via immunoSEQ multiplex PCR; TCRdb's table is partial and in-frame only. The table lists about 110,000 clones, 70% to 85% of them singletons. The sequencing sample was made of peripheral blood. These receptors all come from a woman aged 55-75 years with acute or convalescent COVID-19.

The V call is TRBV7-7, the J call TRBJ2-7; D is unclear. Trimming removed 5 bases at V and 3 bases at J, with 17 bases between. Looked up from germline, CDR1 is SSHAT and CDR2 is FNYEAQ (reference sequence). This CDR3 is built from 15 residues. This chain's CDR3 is CASSPRSGGGYEQYF. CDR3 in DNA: TGTGCCAGCAGCCCAAGGTCCGGTGGCGGCTACGAGCAGTACTTC. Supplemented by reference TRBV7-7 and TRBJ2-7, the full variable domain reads GAGVSQSPRYKVTKRGQDVTLRCDPISSHATLYWYQQALGQGPEFLTYFNYEAQPDKSGLPSDRFSAERPEGSISTLTIQRTEQRDSAMYRCASSPRSGGGYEQYFGPGTRLTVT.

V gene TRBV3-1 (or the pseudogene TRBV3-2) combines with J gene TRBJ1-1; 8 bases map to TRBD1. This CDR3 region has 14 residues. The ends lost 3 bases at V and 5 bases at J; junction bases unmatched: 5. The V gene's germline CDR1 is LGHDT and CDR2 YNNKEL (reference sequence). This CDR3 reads CASSQHRGGTEAFF. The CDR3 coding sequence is TGTGCCAGCAGCCAGCACAGGGGGGGTACTGAAGCTTTCTTT.

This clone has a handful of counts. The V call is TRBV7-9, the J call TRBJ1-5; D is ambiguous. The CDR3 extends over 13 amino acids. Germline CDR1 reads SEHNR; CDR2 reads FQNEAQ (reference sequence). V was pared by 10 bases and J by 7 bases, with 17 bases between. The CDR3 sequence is CATRGHFDQPQHF. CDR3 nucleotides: TGTGCCACCCGGGGTCACTTTGACCAGCCCCAGCATTTT.

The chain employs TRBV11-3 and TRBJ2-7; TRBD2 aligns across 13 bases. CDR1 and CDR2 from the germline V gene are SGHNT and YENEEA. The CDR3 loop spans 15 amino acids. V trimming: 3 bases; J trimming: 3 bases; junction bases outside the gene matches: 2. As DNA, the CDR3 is TGTGCCAGCAGCTTGGGACTAGCGGGACGCTACGAGCAGTACTTC. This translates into CASSLGLAGRYEQYF.

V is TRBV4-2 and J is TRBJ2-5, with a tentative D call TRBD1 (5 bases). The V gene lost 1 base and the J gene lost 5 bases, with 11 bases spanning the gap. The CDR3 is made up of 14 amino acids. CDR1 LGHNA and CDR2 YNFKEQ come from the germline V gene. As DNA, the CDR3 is TGTGCCAGCAGCCAAGTACAGGTTCGGGAGACCCAGTACTTC. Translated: CASSQVQVRETQYF.

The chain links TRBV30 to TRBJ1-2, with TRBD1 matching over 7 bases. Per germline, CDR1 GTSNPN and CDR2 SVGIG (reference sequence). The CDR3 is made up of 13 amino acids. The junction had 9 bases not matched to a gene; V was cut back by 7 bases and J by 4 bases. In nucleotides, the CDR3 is TGTGCCTCGAGGACAGGTTCCTTCTATGGCTACACCTTC. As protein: CASRTGSFYGYTF. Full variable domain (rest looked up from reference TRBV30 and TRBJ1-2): SQTIHQWPATLVQPVGSPLSLECTVEGTSNPNLYWYRQAAGRGLQLLFYSVGIGQISSEVPQNLSASRPQDRQFILSSKKLLLSDSGFYLCASRTGSFYGYTFGSGTRLTVV.

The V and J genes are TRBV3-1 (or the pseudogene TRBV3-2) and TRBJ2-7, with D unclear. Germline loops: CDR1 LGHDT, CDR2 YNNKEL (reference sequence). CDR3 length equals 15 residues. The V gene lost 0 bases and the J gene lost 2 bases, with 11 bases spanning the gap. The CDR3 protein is CASSQERHPTYEQYF. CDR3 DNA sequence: TGTGCCAGCAGCCAAGAGCGACACCCTACCTACGAGCAGTACTTC.

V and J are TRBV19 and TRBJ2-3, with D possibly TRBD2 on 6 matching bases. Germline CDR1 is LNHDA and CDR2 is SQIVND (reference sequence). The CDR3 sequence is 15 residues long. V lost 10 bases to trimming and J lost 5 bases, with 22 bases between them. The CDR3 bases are TGTGCCACGGTCGGCAACGGGAGAGGGATAGATACGCAGTATTTT. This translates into CATVGNGRGIDTQYF.

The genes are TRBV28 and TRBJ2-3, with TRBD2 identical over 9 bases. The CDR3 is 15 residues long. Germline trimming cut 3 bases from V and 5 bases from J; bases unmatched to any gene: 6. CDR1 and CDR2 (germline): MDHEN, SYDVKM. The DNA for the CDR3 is TGTGCCAGCAGTTTGGCTAGCGGGGCATTAGATACGCAGTATTTT. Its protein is CASSLASGALDTQYF.

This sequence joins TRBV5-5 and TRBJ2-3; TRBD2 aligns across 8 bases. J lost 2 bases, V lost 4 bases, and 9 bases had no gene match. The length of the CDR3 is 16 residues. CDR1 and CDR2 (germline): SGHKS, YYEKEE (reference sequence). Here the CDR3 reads CASSLRAGVNTDTQYF. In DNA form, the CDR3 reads TGTGCCAGCAGCCTTAGAGCGGGGGTGAACACAGATACGCAGTATTTT.

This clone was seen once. CDR3 bases: TGTGCCATCAGTGAGTCTGGGGGGGGCTCCTCCTACGAGCAGTACTTC. It encodes CAISESGGGSSYEQYF. V gene TRBV10-3 combines with J gene TRBJ2-7; perhaps TRBD2 as D (7 bases). Per germline, CDR1 ENHRY and CDR2 SYGVKD. Trimming stripped 0 bases from V and 0 bases from J, with 12 bases between. The CDR3 contains 16 residues.

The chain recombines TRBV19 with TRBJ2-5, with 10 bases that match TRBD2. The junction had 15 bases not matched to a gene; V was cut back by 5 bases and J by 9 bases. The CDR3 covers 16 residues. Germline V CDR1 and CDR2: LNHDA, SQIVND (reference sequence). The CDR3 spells CASSQAIAGGFMSQYF. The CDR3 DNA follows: TGTGCCAGTAGTCAGGCGATAGCGGGAGGTTTTATGTCCCAGTACTTC. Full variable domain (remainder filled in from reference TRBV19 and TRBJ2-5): DGGITQSPKYLFRKEGQNVTLSCEQNLNHDAMYWYRQDPGQGLRLIYYSQIVNDFQKGDIAEGYSVSREKKESFPLTVTSAQKNPTAFYLCASSQAIAGGFMSQYFGPGTRLLVL.

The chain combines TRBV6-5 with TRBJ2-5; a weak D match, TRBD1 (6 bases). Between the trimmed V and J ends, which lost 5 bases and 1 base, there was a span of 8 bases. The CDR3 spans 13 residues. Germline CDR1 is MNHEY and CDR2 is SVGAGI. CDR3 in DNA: TGTGCCAGCAGTAAGACAGGCCAAGAGACCCAGTACTTC. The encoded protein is CASSKTGQETQYF.

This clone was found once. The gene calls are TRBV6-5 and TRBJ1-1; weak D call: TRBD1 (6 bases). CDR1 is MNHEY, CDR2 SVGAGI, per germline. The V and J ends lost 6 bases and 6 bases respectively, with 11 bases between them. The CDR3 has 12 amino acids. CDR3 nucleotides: TGTGCCAGCAGCGAGAGGGGGTCTGAAGCTTTCTTT. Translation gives CASSERGSEAFF.

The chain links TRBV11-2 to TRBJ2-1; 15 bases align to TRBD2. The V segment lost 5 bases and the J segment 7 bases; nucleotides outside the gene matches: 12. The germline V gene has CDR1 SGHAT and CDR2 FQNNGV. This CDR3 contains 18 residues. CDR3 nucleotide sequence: TGTGCCAGCAGCGCCCACAGGGGACTAGCGGGGGGAAGAAATGAGCAGTTCTTC. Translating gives CASSAHRGLAGGRNEQFF.

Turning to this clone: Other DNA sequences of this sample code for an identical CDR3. In DNA form, the CDR3 reads TGTGCCATCAGTGAGTCGGGACAGGGAGGTACTGAAGCTTTCTTT. Its translation: CAISESGQGGTEAFF. The chain employs TRBV10-3 and TRBJ1-1; TRBD1 aligns across 9 bases. Trimming took 0 bases from V and 5 from J; bases not matched to a gene: 4. Germline CDR1 ENHRY, CDR2 SYGVKD. This CDR3 is built from 15 residues.

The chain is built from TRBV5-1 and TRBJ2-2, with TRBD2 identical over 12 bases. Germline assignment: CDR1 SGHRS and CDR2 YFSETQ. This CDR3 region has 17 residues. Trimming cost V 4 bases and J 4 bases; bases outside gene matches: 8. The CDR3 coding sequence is TGCGCCAGCAGCCCAAACCCGGGACTAGCGGGCACCGGGGAGCTGTTTTTT. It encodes CASSPNPGLAGTGELFF.

The CDR3 region is CASSLIVGQGKETQYF. CDR3 sequence (DNA): TGCGCCAGCAGCTTGATAGTAGGACAGGGTAAAGAGACCCAGTACTTC. This chain joins TRBV5-1 and TRBJ2-5; TRBD1 matches at 8 bases. The CDR3 has 16 amino acids. V was pared by 1 base and J by 3 bases, with 8 bases of the junction left unmatched. Germline V lookup: CDR1 SGHRS, CDR2 YFSETQ.

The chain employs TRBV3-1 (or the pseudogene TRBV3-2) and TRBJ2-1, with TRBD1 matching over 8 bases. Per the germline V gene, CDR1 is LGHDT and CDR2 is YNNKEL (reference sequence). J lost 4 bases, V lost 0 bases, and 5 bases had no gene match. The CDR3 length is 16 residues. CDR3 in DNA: TGTGCCAGCAGCCAAGAGTGGCAGGGGGCGTACAATGAGCAGTTCTTC. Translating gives CASSQEWQGAYNEQFF.

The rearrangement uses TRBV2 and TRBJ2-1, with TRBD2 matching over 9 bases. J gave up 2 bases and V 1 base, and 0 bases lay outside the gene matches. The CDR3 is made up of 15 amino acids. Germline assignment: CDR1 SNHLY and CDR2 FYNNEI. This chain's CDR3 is CASSEEREAYNEQFF. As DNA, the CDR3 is TGTGCCAGCAGTGAAGAGCGGGAGGCCTACAATGAGCAGTTCTTC.

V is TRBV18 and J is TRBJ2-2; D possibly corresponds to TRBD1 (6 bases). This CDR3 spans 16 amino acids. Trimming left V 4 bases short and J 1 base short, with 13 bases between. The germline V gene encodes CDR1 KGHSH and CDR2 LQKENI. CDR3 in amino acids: CASSQSQGRNTGELFF. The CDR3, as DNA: TGTGCCAGCTCACAATCACAGGGTCGGAACACCGGGGAGCTGTTTTTT.

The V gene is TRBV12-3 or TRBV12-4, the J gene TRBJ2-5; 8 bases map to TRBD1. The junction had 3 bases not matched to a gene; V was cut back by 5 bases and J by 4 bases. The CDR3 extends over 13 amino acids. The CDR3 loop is CASSPGQGETQYF. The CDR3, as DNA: TGTGCCAGCAGTCCAGGACAGGGAGAGACCCAGTACTTC.

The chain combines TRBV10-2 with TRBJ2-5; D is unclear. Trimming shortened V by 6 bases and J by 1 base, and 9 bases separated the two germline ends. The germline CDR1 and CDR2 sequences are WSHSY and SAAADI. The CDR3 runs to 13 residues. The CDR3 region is CASRASGQETQYF. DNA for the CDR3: TGCGCCAGCAGGGCCTCGGGCCAAGAGACCCAGTACTTC.

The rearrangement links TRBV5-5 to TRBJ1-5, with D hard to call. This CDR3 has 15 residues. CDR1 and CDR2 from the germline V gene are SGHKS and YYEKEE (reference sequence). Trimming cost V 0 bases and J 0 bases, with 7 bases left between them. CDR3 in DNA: TGTGCCAGCAGCTTGGGAGCCGGTAGCAATCAGCCCCAGCATTTT. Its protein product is CASSLGAGSNQPQHF.

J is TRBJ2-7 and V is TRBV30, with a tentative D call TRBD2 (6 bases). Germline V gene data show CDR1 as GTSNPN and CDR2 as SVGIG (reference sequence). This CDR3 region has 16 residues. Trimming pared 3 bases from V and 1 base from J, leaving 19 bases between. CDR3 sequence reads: CAWRGGGSKRSYEQYF. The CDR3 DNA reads TGTGCCTGGAGGGGAGGAGGCAGTAAAAGGTCCTACGAGCAGTACTTC.

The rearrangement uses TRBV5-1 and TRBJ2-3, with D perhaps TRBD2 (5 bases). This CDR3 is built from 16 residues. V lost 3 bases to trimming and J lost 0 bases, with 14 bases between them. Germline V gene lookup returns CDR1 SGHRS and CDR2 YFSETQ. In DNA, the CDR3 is TGCGCCAGCAGCTCCGGACCAGCGGATAGCACAGATACGCAGTATTTT. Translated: CASSSGPADSTDTQYF.

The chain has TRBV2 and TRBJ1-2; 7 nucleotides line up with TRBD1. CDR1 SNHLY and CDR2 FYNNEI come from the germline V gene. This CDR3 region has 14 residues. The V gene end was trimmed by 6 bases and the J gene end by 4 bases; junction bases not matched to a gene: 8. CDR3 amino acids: CASSLTGFSYGYTF. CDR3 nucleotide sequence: TGTGCCAGCAGCCTGACAGGGTTTAGCTATGGCTACACCTTC.

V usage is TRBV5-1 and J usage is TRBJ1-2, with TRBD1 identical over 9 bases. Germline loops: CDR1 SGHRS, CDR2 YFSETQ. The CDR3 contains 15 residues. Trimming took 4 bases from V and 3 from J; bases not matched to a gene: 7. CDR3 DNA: TGCGCCAGCAGCCTTGGACAGGGGTCAGACTATGGCTACACCTTC. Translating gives CASSLGQGSDYGYTF.

The CDR3 region is CASSLVRSEKLFF. The CDR3, as DNA: TGTGCCAGCAGCTTGGTCAGGTCCGAAAAACTGTTTTTT. The chain is built from TRBV5-6 and TRBJ1-4; no clear D. CDR3 length: 13 residues. Germline values: CDR1 SGHDT, CDR2 YYEEEE. V dropped 0 bases and J dropped 8 bases, with 8 bases sitting between them.